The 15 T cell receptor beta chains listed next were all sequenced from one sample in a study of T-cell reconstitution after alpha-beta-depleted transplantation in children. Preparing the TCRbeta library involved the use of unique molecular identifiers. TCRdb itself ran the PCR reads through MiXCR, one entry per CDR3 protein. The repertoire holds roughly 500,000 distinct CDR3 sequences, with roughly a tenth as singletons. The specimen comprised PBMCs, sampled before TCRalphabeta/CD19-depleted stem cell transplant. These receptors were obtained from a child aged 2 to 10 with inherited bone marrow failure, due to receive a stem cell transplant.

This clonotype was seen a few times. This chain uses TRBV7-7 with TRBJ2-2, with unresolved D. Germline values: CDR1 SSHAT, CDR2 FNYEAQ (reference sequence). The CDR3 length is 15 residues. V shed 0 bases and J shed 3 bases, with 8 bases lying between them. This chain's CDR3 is CASSLARDYTGELFF. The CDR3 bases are TGTGCCAGCAGCTTAGCGCGCGACTACACCGGGGAGCTGTTTTTT.

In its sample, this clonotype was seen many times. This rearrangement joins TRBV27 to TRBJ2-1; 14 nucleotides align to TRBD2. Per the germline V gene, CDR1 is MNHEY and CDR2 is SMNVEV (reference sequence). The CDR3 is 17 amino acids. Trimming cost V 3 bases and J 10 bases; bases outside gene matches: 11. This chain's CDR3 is CASSFYPGTSGRHEQFF. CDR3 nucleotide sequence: TGTGCCAGCAGTTTTTACCCCGGGACTAGCGGGAGACACGAGCAGTTCTTC.

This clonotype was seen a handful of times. The CDR3 DNA reads as TGTGCCAGCTCACCATTGCTCGCGGCTAGCGGGAGTTTAGATGAGCAGTTCTTC. This gives the protein CASSPLLAASGSLDEQFF. The rearrangement uses TRBV18 and TRBJ2-1; 10 positions agree with TRBD2. CDR3 length: 18 residues. V lost 2 bases and J lost 8; bases outside the gene matches: 15. Germline V gene lookup returns CDR1 KGHSH and CDR2 LQKENI. The complete variable domain, with remaining parts taken from reference TRBV18 and TRBJ2-1, reads NAGVMQNPRHLVRRRGQEARLRCSPMKGHSHVYWYRQLPEEGLKFMVYLQKENIIDESGMPKERFSAEFPKEGPSILRIQQVVRGDSAAYFCASSPLLAASGSLDEQFFGPGTRLTVL.

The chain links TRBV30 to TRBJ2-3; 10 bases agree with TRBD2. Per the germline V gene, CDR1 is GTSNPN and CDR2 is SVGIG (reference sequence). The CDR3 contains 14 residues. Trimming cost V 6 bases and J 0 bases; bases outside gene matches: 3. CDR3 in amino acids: CACLLAGSTDTQYF. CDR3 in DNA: TGTGCCTGTTTACTAGCGGGGAGCACAGATACGCAGTATTTT. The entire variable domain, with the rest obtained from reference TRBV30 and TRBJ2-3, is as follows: SQTIHQWPATLVQPVGSPLSLECTVEGTSNPNLYWYRQAAGRGLQLLFYSVGIGQISSEVPQNLSASRPQDRQFILSSKKLLLSDSGFYLCACLLAGSTDTQYFGPGTRLTVL.

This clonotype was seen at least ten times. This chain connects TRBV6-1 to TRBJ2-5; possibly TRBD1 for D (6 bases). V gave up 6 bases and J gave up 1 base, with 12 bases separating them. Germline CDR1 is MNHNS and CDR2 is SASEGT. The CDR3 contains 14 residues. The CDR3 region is CASRADRFQETQYF. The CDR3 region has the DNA TGTGCCAGCAGGGCCGACAGGTTCCAAGAGACCCAGTACTTC.

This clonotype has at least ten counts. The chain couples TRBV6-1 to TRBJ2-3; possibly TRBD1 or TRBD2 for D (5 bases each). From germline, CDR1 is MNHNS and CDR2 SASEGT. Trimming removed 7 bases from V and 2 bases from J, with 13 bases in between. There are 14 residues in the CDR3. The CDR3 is CASTLPGTTDTQYF. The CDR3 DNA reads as TGTGCCAGCACCCTCCCAGGGACCACAGATACGCAGTATTTT.

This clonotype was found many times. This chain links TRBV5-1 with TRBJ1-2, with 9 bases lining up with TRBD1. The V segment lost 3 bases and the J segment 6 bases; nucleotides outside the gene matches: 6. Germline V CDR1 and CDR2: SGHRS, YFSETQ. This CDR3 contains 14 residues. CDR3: CASSSQGTGNGYTF. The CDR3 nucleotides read TGCGCCAGCAGCTCCCAAGGGACAGGGAATGGCTACACCTTC.

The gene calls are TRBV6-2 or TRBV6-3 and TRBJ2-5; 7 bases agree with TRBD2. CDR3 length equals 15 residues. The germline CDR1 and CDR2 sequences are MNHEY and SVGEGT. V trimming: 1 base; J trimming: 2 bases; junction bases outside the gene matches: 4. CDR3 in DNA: TGTGCCAGCAGTTACTTCCCCGGGAGGCAAGAGACCCAGTACTTC. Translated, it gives CASSYFPGRQETQYF.

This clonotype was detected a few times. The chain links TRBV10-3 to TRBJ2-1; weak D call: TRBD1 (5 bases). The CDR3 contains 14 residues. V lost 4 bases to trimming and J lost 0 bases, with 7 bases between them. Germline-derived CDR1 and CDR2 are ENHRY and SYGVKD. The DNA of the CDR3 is TGTGCCATCAGTGGCAGGGCCTCCTACAATGAGCAGTTCTTC. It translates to CAISGRASYNEQFF.

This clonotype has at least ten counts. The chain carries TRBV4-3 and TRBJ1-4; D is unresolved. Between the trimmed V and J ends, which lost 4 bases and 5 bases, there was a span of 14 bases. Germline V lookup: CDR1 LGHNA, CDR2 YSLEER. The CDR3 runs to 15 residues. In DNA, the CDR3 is TGCGCCAGCAGCCGGGGTCCGGGAGCGAATGAAAAACTGTTTTTT. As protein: CASSRGPGANEKLFF.

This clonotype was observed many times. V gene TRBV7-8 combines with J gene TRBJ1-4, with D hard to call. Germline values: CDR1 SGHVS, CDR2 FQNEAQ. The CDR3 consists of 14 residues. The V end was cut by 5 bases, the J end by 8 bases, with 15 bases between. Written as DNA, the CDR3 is TGTGCCAGCAGCCGGAAGGGTTTCGGGGAAAAACTGTTTTTT. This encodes CASSRKGFGEKLFF.

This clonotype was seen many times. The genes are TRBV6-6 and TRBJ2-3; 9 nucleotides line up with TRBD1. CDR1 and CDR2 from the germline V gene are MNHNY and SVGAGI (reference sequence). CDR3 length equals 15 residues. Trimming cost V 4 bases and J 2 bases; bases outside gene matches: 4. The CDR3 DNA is TGTGCCAGCAGTTCCCGGACAGGGGCCACAGATACGCAGTATTTT. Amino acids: CASSSRTGATDTQYF.

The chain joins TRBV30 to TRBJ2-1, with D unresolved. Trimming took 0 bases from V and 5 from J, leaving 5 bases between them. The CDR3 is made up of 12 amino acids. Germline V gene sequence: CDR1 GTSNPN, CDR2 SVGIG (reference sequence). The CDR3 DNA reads TGTGCCTGGAGTGTATTCCACAATGAGCAGTTCTTC. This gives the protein CAWSVFHNEQFF.

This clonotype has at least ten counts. The CDR3 here is CASSLGSSGAQETQYF. The CDR3 region has the DNA TGTGCCAGCAGTTTAGGGTCTAGCGGGGCCCAAGAGACCCAGTACTTC. The chain employs TRBV27 and TRBJ2-5; 9 bases line up with TRBD2. Losses at the gene ends were 2 bases for V and 1 base for J; bases not matched to a gene: 5. The CDR3 loop spans 16 amino acids. Germline values: CDR1 MNHEY, CDR2 SMNVEV (reference sequence).

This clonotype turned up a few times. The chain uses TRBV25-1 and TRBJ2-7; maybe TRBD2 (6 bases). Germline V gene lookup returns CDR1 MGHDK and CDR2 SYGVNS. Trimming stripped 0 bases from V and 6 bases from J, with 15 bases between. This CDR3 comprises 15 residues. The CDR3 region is CASSEYQLAEGEQYF. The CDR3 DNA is TGTGCCAGCAGTGAATATCAACTAGCAGAGGGCGAGCAGTACTTC.